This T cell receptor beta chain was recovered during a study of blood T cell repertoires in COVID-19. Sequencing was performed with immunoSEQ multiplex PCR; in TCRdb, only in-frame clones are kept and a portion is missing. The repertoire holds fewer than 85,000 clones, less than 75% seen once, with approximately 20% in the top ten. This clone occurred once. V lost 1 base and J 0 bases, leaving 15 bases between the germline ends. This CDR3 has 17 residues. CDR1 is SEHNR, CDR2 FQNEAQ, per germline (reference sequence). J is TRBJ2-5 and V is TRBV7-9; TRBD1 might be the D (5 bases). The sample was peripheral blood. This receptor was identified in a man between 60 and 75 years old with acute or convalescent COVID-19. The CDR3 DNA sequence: TGTGCCAGCAGCTTAGGAACGACAGCGTTGTACCAAGAGACCCAGTACTTC. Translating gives CASSLGTTALYQETQYF.